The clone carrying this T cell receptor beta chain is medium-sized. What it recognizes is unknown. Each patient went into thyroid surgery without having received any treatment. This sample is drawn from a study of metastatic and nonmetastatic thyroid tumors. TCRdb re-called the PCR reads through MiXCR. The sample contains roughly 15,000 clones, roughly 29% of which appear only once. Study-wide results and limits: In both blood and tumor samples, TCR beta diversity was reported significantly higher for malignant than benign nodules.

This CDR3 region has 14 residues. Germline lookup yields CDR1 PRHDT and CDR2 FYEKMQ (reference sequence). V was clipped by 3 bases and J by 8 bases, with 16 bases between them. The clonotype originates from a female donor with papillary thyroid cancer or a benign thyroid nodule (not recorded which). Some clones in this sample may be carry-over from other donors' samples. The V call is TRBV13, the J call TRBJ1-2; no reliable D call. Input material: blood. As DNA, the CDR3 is TGTGCCAGCAGCTTGGGTGGTCTGGCCGGGGGCTACACCTTC. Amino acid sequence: CASSLGGLAGGYTF.